The 30 T cell receptor beta chains below all came from one sample that was sequenced in a study of blood T cell repertoires in COVID-19. Repertoires were generated with immunoSEQ multiplex PCR, while TCRdb's copy carries only in-frame clones and drops some. The sample records fewer than 250,000 clones, 82% being singletons. The sequenced sample consisted of peripheral blood. The receptors here all came from a woman aged 40-49 years with acute or convalescent COVID-19.

The chain is built from TRBV9 and TRBJ2-7, with D hard to call. Germline lookup yields CDR1 SGDLS and CDR2 YYNGEE. V dropped 4 bases and J dropped 2 bases, with 13 bases sitting between them. The CDR3 contains 14 residues. The chain's CDR3 is CASSRRDTPYEQYF. CDR3 nucleotide sequence: TGTGCCAGCAGCAGACGTGACACCCCCTACGAGCAGTACTTC.

The CDR3 protein is CASSFGQGKHQPQHF. CDR3 nucleotides: TGTGCCAGCAGTTTCGGCCAGGGTAAACATCAGCCCCAGCATTTT. The rearrangement links TRBV27 to TRBJ1-5, with a weak D call TRBD1 (5 bases). Per germline, CDR1 MNHEY and CDR2 SMNVEV (reference sequence). CDR3 length: 15 amino acids. V gave up 3 bases and J gave up 5 bases, with 14 bases separating them.

This chain connects TRBV29-1 to TRBJ2-7, with D maybe TRBD1 (6 bases). This CDR3 is 15 amino acids long. V was trimmed by 0 bases and J by 1 base, leaving 13 bases between them. Per the germline V gene, CDR1 is SQVTM and CDR2 is ANQGSEA. The CDR3 bases are TGCAGCGTTGAAGATAACAGGGCCCCTTCCTACGAGCAGTACTTC. Translating it yields CSVEDNRAPSYEQYF.

This clone occurred once. The chain employs TRBV10-3 and TRBJ2-1, with TRBD1 identical over 7 bases. V lost 2 bases to trimming and J lost 6 bases; unmatched junction nucleotides: 16. Germline values: CDR1 ENHRY, CDR2 SYGVKD. CDR3 size: 18 residues. The CDR3, as DNA: TGTGCCATCAGTGAGCCGACGACCGGGACAGTGACGGGCAATGAGCAGTTCTTC. It specifies CAISEPTTGTVTGNEQFF.

The chain combines TRBV24-1 with TRBJ2-7, with D possibly TRBD2 on 5 matching bases. Germline V gene data show CDR1 as KGHDR and CDR2 as SFDVKD. This CDR3 comprises 16 residues. Trimming stripped 2 bases from V and 4 bases from J, with 17 bases between. The CDR3 nucleotides read TGTGCCACCAGTGATTCCTCACCGGGATCACTTTACGAGCAGTACTTC. It codes for CATSDSSPGSLYEQYF.

The CDR3 nucleotides read TGTGCCAGCAAGCTGCCAGGGGGAGATACGCAGTATTTT. Amino acids: CASKLPGGDTQYF. The chain recombines TRBV6-5 with TRBJ2-3, with 7 bases aligning to TRBD1. V lost 7 bases, J lost 5 bases, and 6 bases stayed unmatched. The germline gives CDR1 MNHEY, CDR2 SVGAGI. CDR3 length: 13 residues.

The rearrangement links TRBV5-4 to TRBJ1-2, with 11 positions matching TRBD1. This CDR3 is 16 amino acids long. The germline gives CDR1 SGHNT, CDR2 YYREEE (reference sequence). The V and J ends lost 2 bases and 6 bases, in that order; junction bases with no gene match: 9. CDR3 DNA sequence: TGTGCCAGCAGCTTCCCGGGACAGGGGGAAGAGGATGGCTACACCTTC. Its translation is CASSFPGQGEEDGYTF.

CDR3 amino acids: CASSRKFPTTGGGGDTQYF. The CDR3 nucleotides are TGTGCCAGCAGCCGAAAATTTCCAACAACAGGGGGCGGCGGAGATACGCAGTATTTT. The rearrangement links TRBV6-6 to TRBJ2-3, with 9 bases identical to TRBD1. Per germline, CDR1 MNHNY and CDR2 SVGAGI (reference sequence). The trim removed 6 bases at V and 5 bases at J, leaving 21 bases unmatched. CDR3 length: 19 residues.

This rearrangement joins TRBV18 to TRBJ1-1; D is ambiguous. V gave up 1 base and J gave up 0 bases, with 9 bases separating them. The CDR3 covers 15 residues. Germline assignment: CDR1 KGHSH and CDR2 LQKENI. CDR3 in amino acids: CASSPQQSMNTEAFF. CDR3 DNA: TGTGCCAGCTCACCACAACAGTCCATGAACACTGAAGCTTTCTTT.

This clone was observed a handful of times. This chain joins TRBV6-5 and TRBJ1-3; no clear D gene. Germline CDR1 MNHEY, CDR2 SVGAGI. The V gene lost 4 bases and the J gene lost 6 bases, with 7 bases spanning the gap. This CDR3 has 12 amino acids. DNA for the CDR3: TGTGCCAGCAGTTGGAGTGAAAACACCATATATTTT. Protein: CASSWSENTIYF.

As regards this clone: Mismatch with germline at one junction end may stem from a read error. This chain joins TRBV24-1 and TRBJ2-7; tentative D call: TRBD2 (6 bases). Germline loops: CDR1 KGHDR, CDR2 SFDVKD. The CDR3 is made up of 11 amino acids. CDR3 amino acids: CATSDLRGDSF. The CDR3 coding sequence is TGTGCCACCAGTGATTTGCGAGGGGACTCCTTC.

The chain recombines TRBV7-2 with TRBJ2-7, with TRBD1 matching 7 bases. The CDR3 runs to 14 residues. Germline V gene lookup returns CDR1 SGHTA and CDR2 FQGNSA. V shed 5 bases, J shed 1 base, and the junction held 5 bases outside the gene matches. The chain's CDR3 is CASSINRGSYEQYF. For the CDR3, the DNA is TGTGCCAGCAGCATAAACAGGGGATCCTACGAGCAGTACTTC.

The chain combines TRBV25-1 with TRBJ2-2, with D unresolved. Germline CDR1 and CDR2: MGHDK and SYGVNS. V lost 3 bases and J 4 bases, leaving 12 bases between the germline ends. The CDR3 has 15 residues. CDR3 DNA sequence: TGTGCCAGCAGTGACATTTCATGGGCCACCGGGGAGCTGTTTTTT. This sequence encodes CASSDISWATGELFF.

This chain's CDR3 is CASSLFIAKNIQYF. The CDR3 DNA sequence: TGTGCCAGCAGTTTATTTATAGCCAAAAACATTCAGTACTTC. This rearrangement joins TRBV28 to TRBJ2-4; D ambiguous. Trimming took off 1 base at V and 0 bases at J, with 4 bases between the two ends. Per germline, CDR1 MDHEN and CDR2 SYDVKM. CDR3 length: 14 amino acids.

J is TRBJ2-7 and V is TRBV27; TRBD2 matches at 9 bases. J was trimmed by 3 bases and V by 6 bases; bases with no gene match: 15. The CDR3 runs to 17 residues. Germline V gene sequence: CDR1 MNHEY, CDR2 SMNVEV (reference sequence). CDR3 loop: CASRPAYGTSSNYEQYF. CDR3 DNA sequence: TGTGCCAGCAGGCCCGCCTACGGGACTAGCAGTAACTACGAGCAGTACTTC.

This chain joins TRBV10-1 and TRBJ2-7; the match to TRBD2 covers 7 bases. Germline loops: CDR1 WNHNN, CDR2 SYGVQD (reference sequence). V trimming: 2 bases; J trimming: 3 bases; junction bases outside the gene matches: 10. The CDR3 loop spans 16 amino acids. Written as DNA, the CDR3 is TGCGCCAGCAGTGAGAAGTTTGGCGGGGGTCTCTACGAGCAGTACTTC. Amino acids: CASSEKFGGGLYEQYF.

The gene calls are TRBV9 and TRBJ2-2, with 8 bases matching TRBD2. The CDR3 is made up of 14 amino acids. Germline CDR1 is SGDLS and CDR2 is YYNGEE. V lost 4 bases to trimming and J lost 3 bases; unmatched junction nucleotides: 2. This chain's CDR3 is CASSLAGYTGELFF. Here the CDR3 DNA reads TGTGCCAGCAGCTTAGCGGGGTACACCGGGGAGCTGTTTTTT.

The CDR3 DNA sequence: TGTGCCAGCAGCCTAACAGCGAACACTGAAGCTTTCTTT. Its translation: CASSLTANTEAFF. The V gene is TRBV7-9, the J gene TRBJ1-1; D remains unclear. V lost 5 bases and J lost 1, with 8 bases in between. The CDR3 runs to 13 residues. Looked up from germline, CDR1 is SEHNR and CDR2 is FQNEAQ (reference sequence).

The chain joins TRBV5-4 to TRBJ2-1, with 10 bases that match TRBD2. Unmatched junction bases numbered 7, after V lost 0 bases and J lost 10 bases. Germline V CDR1 and CDR2: SGHNT, YYREEE (reference sequence). CDR3 size: 15 residues. CDR3 amino acids: CASSLGLAGSGEQFF. The CDR3 nucleotides read TGTGCCAGCAGCTTGGGACTAGCGGGTAGTGGCGAGCAGTTCTTC.

This clone came up once. The genes are TRBV24-1 and TRBJ2-3; 7 nucleotides line up with TRBD1. The CDR3 extends over 13 amino acids. The germline gives CDR1 KGHDR, CDR2 SFDVKD. The ends lost 6 bases at V and 7 bases at J; junction bases unmatched: 6. This CDR3 reads CATSLSGGNTQYF. CDR3 bases: TGTGCCACCAGTCTGTCAGGGGGAAATACGCAGTATTTT.

The chain recombines TRBV7-8 with TRBJ1-5, with D unclear. The CDR3 is 12 amino acids. Per the germline V gene, CDR1 is SGHVS and CDR2 is FQNEAQ. The ends were cut back, 6 bases at V and 4 bases at J, with 7 bases in the middle. The CDR3 loop reads CASSKENQPQHF. CDR3 in DNA: TGTGCCAGCAGTAAGGAGAATCAGCCCCAGCATTTT.

This clone was seen just once. The chain recombines TRBV27 with TRBJ2-7; 9 nucleotides match TRBD1. CDR3 length: 18 residues. The trim removed 5 bases at V and 2 bases at J, leaving 16 bases unmatched. CDR1 and CDR2 (germline): MNHEY, SMNVEV (reference sequence). The CDR3 loop is CASSPRDREPNRPYEQYF. The CDR3 DNA reads as TGTGCCAGCAGTCCACGGGACAGGGAACCTAACCGGCCCTACGAGCAGTACTTC.

This clone was seen a few times. This sequence joins TRBV6-6 and TRBJ1-6, with D unclear. Trimming stripped 6 bases from V and 8 bases from J, with 8 bases between. Germline V CDR1 and CDR2: MNHNY, SVGAGI (reference sequence). The CDR3 has 12 residues. CDR3 nucleotide sequence: TGTGCCAGCAGGCTATCTGATTCACCCCTCCACTTT. Its protein product is CASRLSDSPLHF.

The J gene is TRBJ2-7, the V gene TRBV7-8; 7 positions match TRBD2. The germline gives CDR1 SGHVS, CDR2 FQNEAQ. Trimming removed 5 bases from V and 0 bases from J; junction bases left unmatched: 4. This CDR3 comprises 14 residues. In nucleotides, the CDR3 is TGTGCCAGCAGCCGCCTAGCGGACTCCTACGAGCAGTACTTC. Its translation is CASSRLADSYEQYF.

The chain is built from TRBV7-9 and TRBJ2-7; TRBD2 aligns across 15 bases. Germline CDR1 reads SEHNR; CDR2 reads FQNEAQ (reference sequence). J was trimmed by 4 bases and V by 5 bases; bases with no gene match: 3. CDR3 length equals 15 residues. The CDR3: CASSPGLAGGYEQYF. The CDR3 DNA is TGTGCCAGCAGCCCCGGACTAGCGGGAGGGTACGAGCAGTACTTC.

The chain is built from TRBV2 and TRBJ2-1; 7 bases agree with TRBD2. The V gene's germline CDR1 is SNHLY and CDR2 FYNNEI. The J segment lost 5 bases and the V segment lost 3 bases, leaving 4 bases of the junction unmatched. The CDR3 consists of 14 residues. The CDR3 spells CASSEVSGNNEQFF. Here the CDR3 DNA reads TGTGCCAGCAGTGAGGTCAGCGGGAACAATGAGCAGTTCTTC.

This chain uses TRBV28 with TRBJ2-3, with D maybe TRBD2 (5 bases). Trimming took off 11 bases at V and 6 bases at J, with 9 bases between the two ends. This CDR3 has 10 amino acids. Germline CDR1 reads MDHEN; CDR2 reads SYDVKM. CDR3 in DNA: TGTGCCGCGGCGGGCGATACGCAGTATTTT. This encodes CAAAGDTQYF. The variable domain in full, with the rest retrieved from reference TRBV28 and TRBJ2-3, is DVKVTQSSRYLVKRTGEKVFLECVQDMDHENMFWYRQDPGLGLRLIYFSYDVKMKEKGDIPEGYSVSREKKERFSLILESASTNQTSMYLCAAAGDTQYFGPGTRLTVL.

This chain connects TRBV18 to TRBJ2-1; possibly TRBD2 for D (6 bases). CDR3 length: 15 residues. Germline-derived CDR1 and CDR2 are KGHSH and LQKENI. V was clipped by 3 bases and J by 4 bases, with 13 bases between them. The CDR3: CASSPREAGYNEQFF. The CDR3 bases are TGTGCCAGCTCACCCAGGGAGGCGGGATACAATGAGCAGTTCTTC.

The genes are TRBV23-1 and TRBJ2-7; D unresolved. TRBV23-1 is an ORF, and what it does is uncertain. Trimming took off 2 bases at V and 4 bases at J, with 9 bases between the two ends. The CDR3 is made up of 13 amino acids. The CDR3 nucleotides read TGCGCCAGCAGTCAACAGGAAATTTACGAGCAGTACTTC. Its translation is CASSQQEIYEQYF.

In this sample, this clone turned up a few times. The rearrangement joins TRBV7-9 to TRBJ2-5, with TRBD1 matching 9 bases. CDR1 and CDR2 (germline): SEHNR, FQNEAQ (reference sequence). Trimming cost V 8 bases and J 1 base; bases outside gene matches: 8. The CDR3 loop spans 15 amino acids. The CDR3 protein is CASLSRDRVQETQYF. DNA for the CDR3: TGTGCCAGCCTCTCCCGGGACAGGGTCCAAGAGACCCAGTACTTC.